Below are 18 T cell receptor beta chains sequenced from a single sample in a study of graft-versus-host responses after intestinal transplantation. Which antigens these TCRs recognize remains unknown. The protocol was immunoSEQ multiplex PCR, while the TCRdb copy is restricted to in-frame clones and leaves out a portion. The sample shows about 120,000 clones, 75% to 95% of them seen only once. The sample here was unstimulated CD4+ T cells sorted from spleen or lymph node cells, taken before intestinal transplant. These receptors all stem from a human donor who received an intestinal transplant.

The chain recombines TRBV7-6 with TRBJ2-1, with TRBD2 matching 10 bases. Losses at the gene ends were 1 base for V and 6 bases for J; bases not matched to a gene: 6. CDR3 length equals 16 residues. The germline CDR1 and CDR2 sequences are SGHVS and FNYEAQ. CDR3: CASSLVTAGGRNEQFF. The CDR3 nucleotides are TGTGCCAGCAGCTTAGTGACAGCGGGGGGGCGCAATGAGCAGTTCTTC.

A few counts support this clone. CDR3 loop: CAWSLGQYTLTYNSPLHF. The CDR3 DNA follows: TGTGCCTGGAGCCTGGGACAGTACACCTTAACCTATAATTCACCCCTCCACTTT. V gene TRBV30 combines with J gene TRBJ1-6; 7 positions agree with TRBD1. The CDR3 has 18 residues. Looked up from germline, CDR1 is GTSNPN and CDR2 is SVGIG (reference sequence). The V segment lost 3 bases and the J segment 2 bases; nucleotides outside the gene matches: 13.

The V and J genes are TRBV5-1 and TRBJ1-2, with 10 bases matching TRBD1. Trimming removed 0 bases from V and 7 bases from J; junction bases left unmatched: 3. CDR1 and CDR2 (germline): SGHRS, YFSETQ. This CDR3 comprises 14 residues. This chain's CDR3 is CASSLAGTGVGYTF. As DNA, the CDR3 is TGCGCCAGCAGCTTGGCCGGGACAGGGGTTGGCTACACCTTC.

This chain connects TRBV6-5 to TRBJ1-2, with TRBD1 matching 7 bases. The CDR3 has 14 residues. Germline CDR1 is MNHEY and CDR2 is SVGAGI. J lost 8 bases, V lost 4 bases, and 10 bases had no gene match. CDR3: CASSFGRQGPGYTF. Here the CDR3 DNA reads TGTGCCAGCAGTTTCGGGAGACAGGGACCAGGCTACACCTTC.

The chain couples TRBV19 to TRBJ2-5; possibly TRBD2 for D (6 bases). Germline V gives CDR1 LNHDA, CDR2 SQIVND (reference sequence). V lost 2 bases to trimming and J lost 5 bases, with 12 bases between them. This CDR3 has 14 residues. CDR3 loop: CASSILAEGETQYF. CDR3 DNA sequence: TGTGCCAGTAGTATATTAGCGGAAGGGGAGACCCAGTACTTC.

The gene calls are TRBV2 and TRBJ2-7, with TRBD1 identical over 10 bases. The CDR3 contains 13 residues. J lost 13 bases, V lost 4 bases, and 10 bases had no gene match. The germline CDR1 and CDR2 sequences are SNHLY and FYNNEI. The CDR3, as DNA: TGTGCCAGCAGTGTAATTGGAGGGACAGGGGATTACTTC. This sequence encodes CASSVIGGTGDYF.

The chain has TRBV7-9 and TRBJ2-3; 11 bases match TRBD2. This CDR3 spans 18 amino acids. Per germline, CDR1 SEHNR and CDR2 FQNEAQ (reference sequence). V lost 5 bases and J lost 5; bases outside the gene matches: 15. The CDR3 bases are TGTGCCAGCAGCCTAATACAAACTAGCGGGAGCGGTGAAGATACGCAGTATTTT. Amino acids: CASSLIQTSGSGEDTQYF.

The gene calls are TRBV6-5 and TRBJ1-1; unclear D gene. Germline V gene data show CDR1 as MNHEY and CDR2 as SVGAGI. The CDR3 is made up of 14 amino acids. The V end lost 2 bases, the J end lost 0 bases, and 7 bases lay between the germline ends. This CDR3 is CASSYARLNTEAFF. Here the CDR3 DNA reads TGTGCCAGCAGTTACGCTAGACTGAACACTGAAGCTTTCTTT.

This clone has only a few counts. The V gene is TRBV6-5, the J gene TRBJ1-2; no clear D. CDR1 is MNHEY, CDR2 SVGAGI, per germline. Trimming pared 6 bases from V and 2 bases from J, leaving 13 bases between. This CDR3 spans 14 amino acids. CDR3 residues: CASSRGSLNYGYTF. CDR3 nucleotides: TGTGCCAGCAGCCGAGGGTCACTCAACTATGGCTACACCTTC.

The CDR3 DNA is TGTGCCAGCAGTTTATTCCCTGACATTCAGTACTTC. Residues: CASSLFPDIQYF. The rearrangement links TRBV28 to TRBJ2-4; D remains unclear. Germline CDR1 and CDR2: MDHEN and SYDVKM. Trimming took off 1 base at V and 8 bases at J, with 6 bases between the two ends. The length of the CDR3 is 12 residues.

The chain couples TRBV6-5 to TRBJ2-2; D unclear. Trimming shortened V by 0 bases and J by 6 bases, and 8 bases separated the two germline ends. The CDR3 contains 14 residues. Per the germline V gene, CDR1 is MNHEY and CDR2 is SVGAGI. The DNA of the CDR3 is TGTGCCAGCAGTTACTCCCCCTCGGCCGGGGAGCTGTTTTTT. Amino acid sequence: CASSYSPSAGELFF.

CDR3 sequence reads: CASSSAPGTPTHNEQFF. The CDR3 nucleotides read TGTGCCAGCAGCTCGGCCCCCGGGACACCTACCCACAATGAGCAGTTCTTC. The genes are TRBV5-4 and TRBJ2-1, with D perhaps TRBD1 (6 bases). This CDR3 has 17 amino acids. V was shortened by 3 bases and J by 5 bases, with 21 bases between the two germline ends. In germline, CDR1 is SGHNT, CDR2 YYREEE (reference sequence).

The table lists this clone with a count of one. The V call is TRBV14, the J call TRBJ1-3, with D possibly matching TRBD1 (6 bases). Deletions cut 3 bases from V and 7 bases from J, with 10 bases between. The CDR3 is 13 amino acids. Germline assignment: CDR1 SGHDN and CDR2 FVKESK. The CDR3 sequence is CASSQVTGNTIYF. The CDR3, as DNA: TGTGCCAGCAGCCAGGTAACAGGGAACACCATATATTTT.

The chain employs TRBV12-1 and TRBJ2-2; TRBD2 is taken as the D call from the table, unchecked against the DNA. TRBV12-1 is designated a pseudogene. CDR3 size: 17 residues. Here the CDR3 DNA reads TGTGCCAGCAGCTTTGTGTCTCGGAGAAAGAACACCGGGGAGCTGTTTTTT. It translates to CASSFVSRRKNTGELFF.

The count of this clone is one. This sequence joins TRBV6-1 and TRBJ2-1; perhaps TRBD1 as D (5 bases). With 8 bases removed from V and 15 bases from J, the gap between germline ends came to 20 bases. Germline CDR1 and CDR2: MNHNS and SASEGT. The CDR3 is 12 residues long. CDR3 amino acids: CASAAVGSGPFF. CDR3 nucleotide sequence: TGTGCCAGCGCCGCGGTAGGCTCAGGGCCGTTCTTC.

The chain is built from TRBV30 and TRBJ1-3; D ambiguous. The CDR3 spans 14 residues. Looked up from germline, CDR1 is GTSNPN and CDR2 is SVGIG (reference sequence). Between the trimmed V and J ends, which lost 0 bases and 7 bases, there was a span of 13 bases. CDR3 sequence (DNA): TGTGCCTGGAGTGTAACCGGGGTTGGGAACACCATATATTTT. Translated: CAWSVTGVGNTIYF. The whole variable domain, filled in from reference TRBV30 and TRBJ1-3, reads SQTIHQWPATLVQPVGSPLSLECTVEGTSNPNLYWYRQAAGRGLQLLFYSVGIGQISSEVPQNLSASRPQDRQFILSSKKLLLSDSGFYLCAWSVTGVGNTIYFGEGSWLTVV.

This CDR3 is CASSLRGGYNEQFF. The CDR3 bases are TGTGCCAGCAGTTTGCGGGGGGGCTACAATGAGCAGTTCTTC. The chain has TRBV28 and TRBJ2-1; TRBD2 matches 9 bases. The CDR3 loop spans 14 amino acids. Germline CDR1 is MDHEN and CDR2 is SYDVKM. V gave up 3 bases and J gave up 3 bases; unmatched junction bases: 0. Together with reference TRBV28 and TRBJ2-1, the CDR3 gives the full variable domain: DVKVTQSSRYLVKRTGEKVFLECVQDMDHENMFWYRQDPGLGLRLIYFSYDVKMKEKGDIPEGYSVSREKKERFSLILESASTNQTSMYLCASSLRGGYNEQFFGPGTRLTVL.

The chain uses TRBV19 and TRBJ1-1; D gene uncertain. The CDR3 covers 12 residues. From germline, CDR1 is LNHDA and CDR2 SQIVND (reference sequence). V dropped 9 bases and J dropped 5 bases, with 13 bases sitting between them. CDR3 loop: CASRDFGTEAFF. CDR3 nucleotides: TGTGCCAGCCGAGATTTCGGTACTGAAGCTTTCTTT.